The clone carrying this T cell receptor beta chain appeared many times. Antigen specificity is unknown. This entry comes from a study of T cells in Graves' hyperthyroidism and ophthalmopathy. Study outcomes and limitations: Expanded thyroid clonotypes (above 0.001) were mostly also found in blood. Ophthalmopathy was separated from stable hyperthyroidism by a 13 V-J model.

The germline V gene has CDR1 SEHNR and CDR2 FQNEAQ (reference sequence). CDR3 length: 14 amino acids. Trimming pared 6 bases from V and 4 bases from J, leaving 14 bases between. Thyroid ultrasound, orbital computed tomography, clinical symptoms, and serum thyroxine and TRAb underpinned diagnoses. Template material for amplifying TCR beta CDR3 regions consisted of RNA transcripts. The TCR CDR3 was amplified in a first-round RT-PCR using the HTBI primer set. Each CDR3 protein gets one entry after TCRdb re-called the multiplex PCR reads with MiXCR. The sample yields about 290,000 distinct CDR3 sequences, about 13% seen once.

Sequenced: blood. This clonotype was sampled from a woman aged 40 to 50 with Graves' hyperthyroidism. The rearrangement links TRBV7-9 to TRBJ2-3, with D unclear. The CDR3 DNA reads TGTGCCAGCAGTCCAGGACGGGCCTCAGATACGCAGTATTTT. The encoded protein is CASSPGRASDTQYF.